This T cell receptor (beta chain) came from a study of blood T cell repertoires in COVID-19. About the study: Spain, Italy and the United States supplied samples that represented acute and convalescent COVID-19. PBMCs, B-cell-depleted T cells, or T cells provided the cDNA or gDNA that made up the material.

Assay: immunoSEQ multiplex PCR; the TCRdb copy retains only in-frame clones and omits some. This table has some 270,000 clones, over 80% appearing once. From germline, CDR1 is SGHVS and CDR2 FNYEAQ. V shed 4 bases and J shed 6 bases, with 20 bases lying between them. The CDR3 is 16 amino acids. Everyone who took part was roughly 18 to 89 years old, and they came from 24 US areas. Each participant's cohort was designated according to participant-reported clinical history. The TCR sequence derives from a woman aged 40 to 50 who had been exposed to COVID-19. Input material: PBMCs or T cells enriched from blood (not recorded which). The chain carries TRBV7-6 and TRBJ2-3, with D tentatively TRBD1 (8 bases). CDR3 residues: CASSSGQGGRVDTQYF. CDR3 DNA sequence: TGTGCCAGCAGCTCCGGACAGGGAGGGAGGGTGGATACGCAGTATTTT.